The 14 T cell receptor beta chains reported below all come from one sample, sequenced in a study of blood T cell repertoires in COVID-19. The table came from immunoSEQ multiplex PCR; TCRdb's copy has only in-frame clones and leaves some out. This sample has approximately 110,000 clones, with approximately 90% found just once. What was sequenced was peripheral blood. The receptors were gathered from a woman between 65 and 79 years old who had recovered from COVID-19.

This clone was observed once. V gene TRBV3-1 (or the pseudogene TRBV3-2) combines with J gene TRBJ1-5; 8 nucleotides match TRBD1. The CDR3 length is 17 residues. Germline V CDR1 and CDR2: LGHDT, YNNKEL (reference sequence). The junction had 14 bases not matched to a gene; V was cut back by 4 bases and J by 6 bases. The CDR3 bases are TGTGCCAGCAGCCCCAACCTCGGACAGGGCGCCGGTCAGCCCCAGCATTTT. The encoded protein is CASSPNLGQGAGQPQHF.

The chain recombines TRBV19 with TRBJ2-2; possibly TRBD2 for D (5 bases). V lost 5 bases, J lost 5 bases, and 9 bases lay in between. This CDR3 region has 13 residues. CDR1 is LNHDA and CDR2 is SQIVND in the germline V gene (reference sequence). In DNA, the CDR3 is TGTGCCAGTAGTCGGGATCCTACCGGGGAGCTGTTTTTT. Protein product: CASSRDPTGELFF.

DNA for the CDR3: TGTGCCAGCAGCTTAGATCCTAGCGACTACGAGCAGTACTTC. Protein product: CASSLDPSDYEQYF. The genes are TRBV7-9 and TRBJ2-7; TRBD2 might be the D (6 bases). From germline, CDR1 is SEHNR and CDR2 FQNEAQ (reference sequence). The V end lost 1 base, the J end lost 3 bases, and 10 bases lay between the germline ends. CDR3 length equals 14 residues.

The rearrangement joins TRBV10-3 to TRBJ1-5, with 7 bases that match TRBD1. From germline, CDR1 is ENHRY and CDR2 SYGVKD. V trimming: 3 bases; J trimming: 5 bases; junction bases outside the gene matches: 7. This CDR3 has 15 residues. CDR3 amino acids: CAISDWGTEDQPQHF. The CDR3 DNA reads TGTGCCATCAGTGACTGGGGGACAGAGGATCAGCCCCAGCATTTT.

The V and J genes are TRBV5-5 and TRBJ1-4; 9 bases fit TRBD1. Germline V lookup: CDR1 SGHKS, CDR2 YYEKEE (reference sequence). The trim removed 1 base at V and 7 bases at J, leaving 2 bases unmatched. CDR3 size: 14 residues. The CDR3: CASSLWGQGEKLFF. CDR3 in DNA: TGTGCCAGCAGCTTGTGGGGACAGGGTGAAAAACTGTTTTTT.

The rearrangement joins TRBV19 to TRBJ2-3; 10 bases map to TRBD2. Germline V gene sequence: CDR1 LNHDA, CDR2 SQIVND (reference sequence). The CDR3 has 16 amino acids. Trimming cost V 5 bases and J 2 bases; bases outside gene matches: 7. This CDR3 is CASSSLLAGVTDTQYF. The CDR3 coding sequence is TGTGCCAGTAGTTCGCTCCTAGCGGGGGTCACAGATACGCAGTATTTT.

The chain carries TRBV19 and TRBJ2-2; possibly TRBD2 for D (6 bases). Germline V gene sequence: CDR1 LNHDA, CDR2 SQIVND (reference sequence). V was pared by 1 base and J by 5 bases, with 11 bases between. The CDR3 loop spans 15 amino acids. The CDR3 DNA reads TGTGCCAGTAGTATAGGGCCCGGGACTACCGGGGAGCTGTTTTTT. As protein: CASSIGPGTTGELFF.

The V and J genes are TRBV5-4 and TRBJ2-1; 8 nucleotides agree with TRBD1. This CDR3 comprises 12 residues. V lost 4 bases and J lost 15; bases outside the gene matches: 9. Germline CDR1 and CDR2: SGHNT and YYREEE (reference sequence). In DNA form, the CDR3 reads TGTGCCAGCAGCCCACTGGGACAGGCGGGGTTCTTC. It yields the protein CASSPLGQAGFF.

Comments on this clone: The junction differs from germline at one of its ends, possibly a read error. V is TRBV6-2 or TRBV6-3 and J is TRBJ1-1; tentatively, D is TRBD1 (5 bases). The CDR3 loop spans 13 amino acids. The germline gives CDR1 MNHEY, CDR2 SVGEGT. The CDR3 DNA reads as TGTGCCAGCAGTTCTGGGACTACACTAATCCAAGGCTTT. It yields the protein CASSSGTTLIQGF.

The rearrangement links TRBV5-1 to TRBJ1-1, with a tentative D call TRBD1 (6 bases). Germline V gene data show CDR1 as SGHRS and CDR2 as YFSETQ. This CDR3 has 14 amino acids. The ends were cut back, 0 bases at V and 5 bases at J, with 11 bases in the middle. The CDR3 DNA sequence: TGCGCCAGCAGCTTGGCCCAGGGGTATACTGAAGCTTTCTTT. Its protein is CASSLAQGYTEAFF. The variable domain in full, with the rest retrieved from reference TRBV5-1 and TRBJ1-1, is KAGVTQTPRYLIKTRGQQVTLSCSPISGHRSVSWYQQTPGQGLQFLFEYFSETQRNKGNFPGRFSGRQFSNSRSEMNVSTLELGDSALYLCASSLAQGYTEAFFGQGTRLTVV.

This clone occurred a few times. This rearrangement joins TRBV16 to TRBJ1-1; 11 bases line up with TRBD1. V gave up 1 base and J gave up 0 bases; unmatched junction bases: 4. The CDR3 consists of 17 residues. Germline V lookup: CDR1 KGHSY, CDR2 FQNENV. The CDR3 loop is CASSQWTGGEMNTEAFF. The CDR3 nucleotides read TGTGCCAGCAGCCAATGGACAGGGGGCGAAATGAACACTGAAGCTTTCTTT.

The V and J genes are TRBV5-1 and TRBJ2-1; 9 bases match TRBD2. The CDR3 has 16 amino acids. Trimming took 4 bases from V and 1 from J; bases not matched to a gene: 6. CDR1 is SGHRS, CDR2 YFSETQ, per germline. The CDR3 nucleotides are TGCGCCAGCAGCCACCAGAGCGGGGGGTCCTACAATGAGCAGTTCTTC. It codes for CASSHQSGGSYNEQFF. Drawing the rest from reference TRBV5-1 and TRBJ2-1, the complete variable domain is KAGVTQTPRYLIKTRGQQVTLSCSPISGHRSVSWYQQTPGQGLQFLFEYFSETQRNKGNFPGRFSGRQFSNSRSEMNVSTLELGDSALYLCASSHQSGGSYNEQFFGPGTRLTVL.

The chain employs TRBV10-3 and TRBJ2-2; D is undetermined. Germline assignment: CDR1 ENHRY and CDR2 SYGVKD. The CDR3 totals 13 residues. The V and J ends lost 6 bases and 2 bases respectively, with 7 bases between them. CDR3 residues: CAIRPTNTGELFF. In DNA form, the CDR3 reads TGTGCCATCAGGCCCACTAACACCGGGGAGCTGTTTTTT.

The chain couples TRBV28 to TRBJ2-3, with 8 nucleotides matching TRBD1. This CDR3 contains 14 residues. Trimming took 2 bases from V and 6 from J; bases not matched to a gene: 4. The germline V gene encodes CDR1 MDHEN and CDR2 SYDVKM. The DNA of the CDR3 is TGTGCCAGCAGTTTACAGGGGGCGCCGGATACGCAGTATTTT. Translated: CASSLQGAPDTQYF.